These 25 T cell receptor beta chains originate from one sample sequenced in a study of control samples from healthy donors and cancer patients. TCRdb keeps only in-frame clones here, not all; method: immunoSEQ multiplex PCR. The profile shows some 7,200 clones, approximately 86% of them singletons. Sequences were obtained from PBMCs. The receptors were sampled from a man between 65 and 85 years old with lung cancer.

This rearrangement joins TRBV21-1 to TRBJ2-7; the table's D call of TRBD2 was not tested on the DNA. TRBV21-1 is annotated as a pseudogene. The CDR3 extends over 14 amino acids. The CDR3 reads CASSGRDFGYEQYF. The CDR3 coding sequence is TGTGCCAGCAGCGGTCGGGACTTCGGCTACGAGCAGTACTTC.

V is TRBV15 and J is TRBJ2-2, with 8 positions matching TRBD1. Germline CDR1 and CDR2: LNHNV and YYDKDF (reference sequence). J was trimmed by 7 bases and V by 0 bases; bases with no gene match: 4. CDR3 length: 15 amino acids. The CDR3 coding sequence is TGTGCCACCAGCAGAGAAGGACAGGGCATCGGGGAGCTGTTTTTT. As protein: CATSREGQGIGELFF.

This clone was observed once. This sequence joins TRBV4-1 and TRBJ1-1; 9 bases align to TRBD1. The germline V gene has CDR1 MGHRA and CDR2 YSYEKL. This CDR3 is built from 15 residues. V lost 0 bases and J lost 6; bases outside the gene matches: 5. The CDR3 protein is CASSQEQGAQAEAFF. The CDR3, as DNA: TGCGCCAGCAGCCAAGAACAGGGGGCGCAGGCTGAAGCTTTCTTT.

J is TRBJ2-2 and V is TRBV4-3; D may match TRBD1 or TRBD2 (5 bases each). The germline gives CDR1 LGHNA, CDR2 YSLEER. V was pared by 0 bases and J by 8 bases, with 7 bases between. This CDR3 contains 13 residues. As DNA, the CDR3 is TGCGCCAGCAGCCAAGAGGGGGTTGGGGAGCTGTTTTTT. Translation gives CASSQEGVGELFF.

This clone was detected only a few times. The V call is TRBV18, the J call TRBJ1-3; possibly TRBD1 for D (5 bases). The CDR3 length is 14 residues. The V gene lost 3 bases and the J gene lost 4 bases, with 10 bases spanning the gap. The germline V gene encodes CDR1 KGHSH and CDR2 LQKENI. The CDR3 coding sequence is TGTGCCAGCTCACCCGAGGGGTACGGAAACACCATATATTTT. It codes for CASSPEGYGNTIYF.

Notes on this clone: The germline gene is not matched at one end of the junction; a read error may be the cause. The chain employs TRBV5-6 and TRBJ2-5; D call uncertain. Germline V lookup: CDR1 SGHDT, CDR2 YYEEEE. The CDR3 length is 13 residues. The CDR3 protein is CASRFGVQGTQYF. CDR3 nucleotide sequence: TGTGCCAGCAGGTTTGGAGTCCAAGGGACCCAGTACTTC.

The genes are TRBV4-3 and TRBJ2-7; D may be TRBD1 (6 bases). This CDR3 comprises 16 residues. The V and J ends lost 0 bases and 3 bases respectively, with 15 bases between them. Germline assignment: CDR1 LGHNA and CDR2 YSLEER. CDR3 DNA sequence: TGCGCCAGCAGCCAAGATTTTGGACAGCCGAGCTACGAGCAGTACTTC. Encoded protein: CASSQDFGQPSYEQYF.

The J gene is TRBJ2-1, the V gene TRBV10-2; D is possibly TRBD2 (6 bases). The length of the CDR3 is 14 residues. V lost 8 bases to trimming and J lost 1 base, with 12 bases between them. Per germline, CDR1 WSHSY and CDR2 SAAADI. The CDR3 DNA follows: TGCGCCAGCCGAGGCGGGAATTCCTACAATGAGCAGTTCTTC. Its translation is CASRGGNSYNEQFF.

V usage is TRBV5-4 and J usage is TRBJ1-2, with D unclear. V shed 5 bases and J shed 1 base, with 9 bases lying between them. In germline, CDR1 is SGHNT, CDR2 YYREEE (reference sequence). The CDR3 sequence is 13 residues long. The CDR3 DNA sequence: TGTGCCAGCAGGGCGTGGGGTAACTATGGCTACACCTTC. Residues: CASRAWGNYGYTF.

The rearrangement uses TRBV21-1 and TRBJ2-1. TRBV21-1 is tagged as a pseudogene. The CDR3 runs to 19 residues. CDR3 sequence (DNA): TGTGCCAGCAGCAAAGGAAACGGGACGAGAGTAAGCTCCTACAATGAGCAGTTCTTC. Its translation: CASSKGNGTRVSSYNEQFF.

The chain couples TRBV18 to TRBJ2-3; D is possibly TRBD2 (5 bases). The CDR3 totals 16 residues. Looked up from germline, CDR1 is KGHSH and CDR2 is LQKENI. Trimming pared 3 bases from V and 4 bases from J, leaving 17 bases between. CDR3 residues: CASSPDLRAVADTQYF. The CDR3 DNA reads as TGTGCCAGCTCACCCGATTTGAGGGCGGTTGCAGATACGCAGTATTTT. Full variable domain (remainder filled in from reference TRBV18 and TRBJ2-3): NAGVMQNPRHLVRRRGQEARLRCSPMKGHSHVYWYRQLPEEGLKFMVYLQKENIIDESGMPKERFSAEFPKEGPSILRIQQVVRGDSAAYFCASSPDLRAVADTQYFGPGTRLTVL.

The V gene is TRBV7-2, the J gene TRBJ2-5, with 8 positions matching TRBD2. V lost 4 bases and J lost 5; bases outside the gene matches: 12. The germline CDR1 and CDR2 sequences are SGHTA and FQGNSA. The CDR3 runs to 16 residues. The CDR3 protein is CASSSRAGGNSETQYF. The CDR3 DNA is TGTGCCAGCAGCTCACGGGCGGGAGGTAATAGTGAGACCCAGTACTTC.

The chain links TRBV6-5 to TRBJ2-7; 9 bases fit TRBD1. The CDR3 contains 12 residues. Trimming cost V 11 bases and J 7 bases; bases outside gene matches: 9. Germline loops: CDR1 MNHEY, CDR2 SVGAGI. Here the CDR3 DNA reads TGTGCCGCCCGGGACAGGGTTCTTGAGCAGTACTTC. It translates to CAARDRVLEQYF.

The chain joins TRBV29-1 to TRBJ1-1, with D perhaps TRBD1 (5 bases). CDR3 length: 13 residues. From germline, CDR1 is SQVTM and CDR2 ANQGSEA. With 5 bases removed from V and 2 bases from J, the gap between germline ends came to 12 bases. The chain's CDR3 is CSVPGLINTEAFF. The CDR3 nucleotides read TGCAGCGTTCCGGGACTGATAAACACTGAAGCTTTCTTT. The full variable domain, rest sourced from reference TRBV29-1 and TRBJ1-1, is SAVISQKPSRDICQRGTSLTIQCQVDSQVTMMFWYRQQPGQSLTLIATANQGSEATYESGFVIDKFPISRPNLTFSTLTVSNMSPEDSSIYLCSVPGLINTEAFFGQGTRLTVV.

As DNA, the CDR3 is TGTGCCATCAGTGAGGGATCACCGACAGGGTCCGATAATTCACCCCTCCACTTT. Its protein is CAISEGSPTGSDNSPLHF. The chain has TRBV10-3 and TRBJ1-6, with 7 bases fitting TRBD1. Germline trimming cut 2 bases from V and 5 bases from J; bases unmatched to any gene: 12. This CDR3 comprises 18 residues. Germline-derived CDR1 and CDR2 are ENHRY and SYGVKD.

The V and J genes are TRBV2 and TRBJ2-1; 11 nucleotides match TRBD1. The CDR3 is 15 residues long. Germline V gives CDR1 SNHLY, CDR2 FYNNEI. Trimming at V came to 5 bases and at J to 8 bases, leaving 8 bases not matched to a gene. CDR3 amino acids: CASSHGTGGPDEQFF. In DNA form, the CDR3 reads TGTGCCAGCAGTCACGGGACAGGGGGGCCAGATGAGCAGTTCTTC.

The gene calls are TRBV6-6 and TRBJ2-4; D unclear. V was trimmed by 6 bases and J by 0 bases, leaving 6 bases between them. CDR1 is MNHNY, CDR2 SVGAGI, per germline (reference sequence). The CDR3 is 13 amino acids. The CDR3 here is CASRPEAKNIQYF. CDR3 sequence (DNA): TGTGCCAGCAGACCCGAAGCCAAAAACATTCAGTACTTC.

The chain uses TRBV30 and TRBJ1-1; a possible D gene is TRBD1 (5 bases). Germline-derived CDR1 and CDR2 are GTSNPN and SVGIG (reference sequence). This CDR3 spans 14 amino acids. The germline V and J ends were trimmed by 3 bases and 1 base, with 12 bases remaining between them. The CDR3 DNA follows: TGTGCCTGGAGAAAAAGGGACCAGAACACTGAAGCTTTCTTT. Translation: CAWRKRDQNTEAFF.

This chain joins TRBV15 and TRBJ2-2, with 7 bases aligning to TRBD1. Trimming cost V 1 base and J 2 bases; bases outside gene matches: 10. This CDR3 has 18 amino acids. In germline, CDR1 is LNHNV, CDR2 YYDKDF (reference sequence). CDR3 DNA sequence: TGTGCCACCAGCAGAGGCCGGGACAGTCTTTCCAACACCGGGGAGCTGTTTTTT. This translates into CATSRGRDSLSNTGELFF.

The V gene is TRBV5-6, the J gene TRBJ2-7; either TRBD1 or TRBD2 may fit D (5 bases each). This CDR3 is built from 15 residues. The germline V gene encodes CDR1 SGHDT and CDR2 YYEEEE. V lost 4 bases and J 7 bases, leaving 21 bases between the germline ends. The CDR3 coding sequence is TGTGCCAGCAGCCGCCGGGACGTTAAAAAGGGGGAGCAGTACTTC. Translation gives CASSRRDVKKGEQYF. Combining the CDR3 with reference TRBV5-6 and TRBJ2-7 gives the whole variable domain DAGVTQSPTHLIKTRGQQVTLRCSPKSGHDTVSWYQQALGQGPQFIFQYYEEEERQRGNFPDRFSGHQFPNYSSELNVNALLLGDSALYLCASSRRDVKKGEQYFGPGTRLTVT.

The chain has TRBV6-4 and TRBJ2-6; no definite D call. Germline V lookup: CDR1 MRHNA, CDR2 SNTAGT. The CDR3 is 15 residues long. V lost 9 bases, J lost 3 bases, and 15 bases lay in between. In DNA form, the CDR3 reads TGTGCCAGGGCTCGGATGGCCTGTGGGGCCAACGTCCTGACTTTC. It yields the protein CARARMACGANVLTF.

This clone is a singleton in its sample. The genes are TRBV12-3 or TRBV12-4 and TRBJ1-1, with no clear D. The CDR3 runs 13 residues. The V end lost 1 base, the J end lost 5 bases, and 8 bases lay between the germline ends. CDR3 amino acids: CASSLGSGTEAFF. The CDR3 region has the DNA TGTGCCAGCAGTTTAGGGAGCGGGACTGAAGCTTTCTTT.

The chain is built from TRBV19 and TRBJ1-6; unclear D gene. In germline, CDR1 is LNHDA, CDR2 SQIVND (reference sequence). The CDR3 consists of 15 residues. The V end lost 9 bases, the J end lost 7 bases, and 19 bases lay between the germline ends. The CDR3 loop reads CASRDRTVANSPLHF. CDR3 nucleotides: TGTGCCAGCCGAGACCGGACGGTGGCCAATTCACCCCTCCACTTT.

The chain has TRBV15 and TRBJ1-1, with D hard to call. The CDR3 totals 13 residues. Germline assignment: CDR1 LNHNV and CDR2 YYDKDF (reference sequence). The V end lost 3 bases, the J end lost 2 bases, and 7 bases lay between the germline ends. In DNA, the CDR3 is TGTGCCACCAGCAGGACGGGAAACACTGAAGCTTTCTTT. As protein: CATSRTGNTEAFF.

The V call is TRBV6-2 or TRBV6-3, the J call TRBJ2-5, with D possibly matching TRBD1 (5 bases). V was trimmed by 3 bases and J by 3 bases, leaving 11 bases between them. Germline assignment: CDR1 MNHEY and CDR2 SVGEGT. This CDR3 spans 14 amino acids. The CDR3 DNA follows: TGTGCCAGCAGTTATTGGGGCCAGAAAGAGACCCAGTACTTC. It yields the protein CASSYWGQKETQYF.